This T cell receptor beta chain was retrieved from a study of type 1 and type 2 diabetes patients. The PCR template was genomic DNA. Multiplex PCR with 30 forward and 13 reverse primers amplified the TCR beta CDR3. In TCRdb, the multiplex PCR reads were re-called with MiXCR into one record per CDR3 protein. The data contain fewer than 300,000 distinct CDR3 sequences, around 47% of them seen just once; the ten biggest clones take up roughly an eighth. Whole-study results and caveats: Some HECs seen only in T1D might also appear in more T2D or control samples.

V was clipped by 6 bases and J by 1 base; unmatched bases: 5. The CDR3 has 15 residues. CDR1 and CDR2 from the germline V gene are MDHEN and SYDVKM. In the case of this clonotype: Its specificity is unknown.

The material sequenced was peripheral blood mononuclear cells (PBMCs). V and J are TRBV28 and TRBJ1-1; 10 nucleotides align to TRBD1. This clonotype was obtained from a man aged 18 to 29 with type 2 diabetes. The CDR3 spells CASRADRGGNTEAFF. CDR3 DNA: TGTGCCAGCAGGGCGGACAGGGGGGGGAACACTGAAGCTTTCTTT. Full variable domain (remainder filled in from reference TRBV28 and TRBJ1-1): DVKVTQSSRYLVKRTGEKVFLECVQDMDHENMFWYRQDPGLGLRLIYFSYDVKMKEKGDIPEGYSVSREKKERFSLILESASTNQTSMYLCASRADRGGNTEAFFGQGTRLTVV.